The next 3 T cell receptor beta chains were all read from a single sample in a study of OX40 agonist ivuxolimab in advanced cancers. TCRdb's copy holds only in-frame clones and misses some; the assay was immunoSEQ multiplex PCR. The profile shows about 36,000 clones, around 77% of them singletons. The starting material was CD4+ or CD8+ T cells sorted from blood, obtained in a trial of the OX40 agonist ivuxolimab. These receptors were obtained from an adult with an advanced solid tumor such as melanoma, head and neck, liver or kidney cancer.

The rearrangement links TRBV2 to TRBJ2-7; D remains unclear. Germline V lookup: CDR1 SNHLY, CDR2 FYNNEI. The V end lost 6 bases, the J end lost 2 bases, and 8 bases lay between the germline ends. This CDR3 comprises 12 residues. CDR3 protein: CASSVVAYEQYF. CDR3 bases: TGTGCCAGCAGCGTAGTAGCCTACGAGCAGTACTTC.

The CDR3 here is CASSLTSWAEAFF. CDR3 bases: TGTGCCAGCAGCTTAACAAGTTGGGCTGAAGCTTTCTTT. J is TRBJ1-1 and V is TRBV7-2; the D is unclear. CDR1 is SGHTA and CDR2 is FQGNSA in the germline V gene. Trimming left V 2 bases short and J 6 bases short, with 10 bases between. The CDR3 has 13 amino acids.

J is TRBJ1-4 and V is TRBV5-5; D not resolved. Germline assignment: CDR1 SGHKS and CDR2 YYEKEE (reference sequence). This CDR3 comprises 16 residues. Between the trimmed V and J ends, which lost 2 bases and 0 bases, there was a span of 11 bases. CDR3: CASSLRVASTNEKLFF. The CDR3 DNA is TGTGCCAGCAGCTTACGGGTAGCCTCAACTAATGAAAAACTGTTTTTT.